Listed below are T cell receptor beta chains from one sample, sequenced in a study of cytomegalovirus exposure and HLA in healthy donors. The method was immunoSEQ multiplex PCR; TCRdb's version includes in-frame clones alone and lacks a portion of them. The sample lists about 130,000 clones, more than 60% occurring once. What was sequenced was PBMCs. The source is a woman in her thirties or forties in good health and CMV-seropositive. Both conserved end residues are part of each CDR3. The order of the fields is D gene, J gene, clone size, V gene, CDR3 protein, CDR3 DNA. D genes are given only for firm matches. The size field is filled for only some rows; it gives once, few, many or a size class.

D gene: .
J gene: TRBJ1-1
clone size: .
V gene: TRBV6-6
CDR3 protein: CASSYSEGNTEAFF
CDR3 DNA: TGTGCCAGCAGTTACAGTGAGGGGAACACTGAAGCTTTCTTT

D gene: .
J gene: TRBJ1-2
clone size: .
V gene: TRBV4-3
CDR3 protein: CASSQAGYGEKGYTF
CDR3 DNA: TGCGCCAGCAGCCAAGCTGGTTACGGGGAGAAAGGCTACACCTTC

D gene: .
J gene: TRBJ2-3
clone size: .
V gene: TRBV5-6
CDR3 protein: CASSLEPSLEYF
CDR3 DNA: TGTGCCAGCAGCTTGGAACCTAGCTTGGAGTATTTT

D gene: .
J gene: TRBJ2-5
clone size: .
V gene: TRBV5-4
CDR3 protein: CASSSRQGSIQGKETQYF
CDR3 DNA: TGTGCCAGCAGCTCCCGACAAGGCAGCATTCAGGGGAAAGAGACCCAGTACTTC

D gene: .
J gene: TRBJ2-2
clone size: .
V gene: TRBV11-2
CDR3 protein: CASSLSGAGELFF
CDR3 DNA: TGTGCCAGCAGCTTATCAGGTGCCGGGGAGCTGTTTTTT

D gene: .
J gene: TRBJ2-1
clone size: .
V gene: TRBV7-6
CDR3 protein: CASSSGTLDEQFF
CDR3 DNA: TGTGCCAGCAGCTCGGGGACTTTGGATGAGCAGTTCTTC

D gene: .
J gene: TRBJ2-5
clone size: .
V gene: TRBV7-2
CDR3 protein: CASSLQGGEETQYF
CDR3 DNA: TGTGCCAGCAGCTTACAGGGTGGGGAAGAGACCCAGTACTTC

D gene: TRBD1
J gene: TRBJ2-7
clone size: .
V gene: TRBV11-2
CDR3 protein: CASSSGTGFYEQYF
CDR3 DNA: TGTGCCAGCAGCTCCGGGACAGGGTTCTACGAGCAGTACTTC

D gene: .
J gene: TRBJ2-6
clone size: .
V gene: TRBV2
CDR3 protein: CASRVSGTGANVLTF
CDR3 DNA: TGTGCCAGCAGGGTTTCAGGGACAGGGGCCAACGTCCTGACTTTC

D gene: .
J gene: TRBJ1-1
clone size: .
V gene: TRBV7-6
CDR3 protein: CASTKAGGNMNTEAFF
CDR3 DNA: TGTGCCAGCACTAAGGCGGGGGGGAACATGAACACTGAAGCTTTCTTT

D gene: .
J gene: TRBJ2-4
clone size: .
V gene: TRBV29-1
CDR3 protein: CSARGFDKNIQYF
CDR3 DNA: TGCAGCGCCCGGGGATTTGACAAAAACATTCAGTACTTC

D gene: .
J gene: TRBJ2-7
clone size: .
V gene: TRBV19
CDR3 protein: CASSSGEPYEQYF
CDR3 DNA: TGTGCCAGTAGTAGCGGTGAACCCTACGAGCAGTACTTC

D gene: .
J gene: TRBJ1-1
clone size: .
V gene: TRBV30
CDR3 protein: CAWSGETEAFF
CDR3 DNA: TGTGCCTGGAGTGGGGAGACTGAAGCTTTCTTT

D gene: .
J gene: TRBJ2-2
clone size: .
V gene: TRBV7-6
CDR3 protein: CASSGTTGAGELFF
CDR3 DNA: TGTGCCAGTTCCGGGACCACGGGGGCCGGGGAGCTGTTTTTT

D gene: TRBD1
J gene: TRBJ1-6
clone size: .
V gene: TRBV4-3
CDR3 protein: CASSQRTGNSPLHF
CDR3 DNA: TGCGCCAGCAGCCAACGGACAGGGAATTCACCCCTCCACTTT

D gene: .
J gene: TRBJ2-7
clone size: .
V gene: TRBV12-1
CDR3 protein: CASSFAGDAYEQYF
CDR3 DNA: TGTGCCAGCAGCTTTGCAGGGGATGCCTACGAGCAGTACTTC

D gene: TRBD1
J gene: TRBJ2-5
clone size: .
V gene: TRBV7-9
CDR3 protein: CSSRTSRDREGETQYF
CDR3 DNA: TGTTCCAGCAGAACAAGTAGGGACAGGGAGGGGGAGACCCAGTACTTC

D gene: .
J gene: TRBJ2-3
clone size: .
V gene: TRBV18
CDR3 protein: CASSPRRISTDTQYF
CDR3 DNA: TGTGCCAGCTCACCACGGCGGATAAGCACAGATACGCAGTATTTT

D gene: .
J gene: TRBJ1-5
clone size: .
V gene: TRBV19
CDR3 protein: CASSTAAGFANQPQHF
CDR3 DNA: TGTGCCAGTAGTACGGCGGCAGGGTTCGCCAATCAGCCCCAGCATTTT

D gene: TRBD1
J gene: TRBJ1-5
clone size: .
V gene: TRBV19
CDR3 protein: CASSRLQGLSNQPQHF
CDR3 DNA: TGTGCCAGTAGTAGATTACAGGGGCTTAGCAATCAGCCCCAGCATTTT

D gene: .
J gene: TRBJ1-4
clone size: few
V gene: TRBV6-1
CDR3 protein: CASSEGPGGQGEKLFF
CDR3 DNA: TGTGCCAGCAGTGAAGGCCCGGGGGGCCAAGGCGAAAAACTGTTTTTT

D gene: .
J gene: TRBJ1-4
clone size: once
V gene: TRBV5-1
CDR3 protein: CASSVGSTGPNEKLFF
CDR3 DNA: TGCGCCAGCAGCGTTGGCTCGACAGGCCCTAATGAAAAACTGTTTTTT

D gene: .
J gene: TRBJ2-3
clone size: .
V gene: TRBV7-2
CDR3 protein: CASSPRRADTQYF
CDR3 DNA: TGTGCCAGCAGTCCCCGCAGGGCAGATACGCAGTATTTT

D gene: TRBD1
J gene: TRBJ1-2
clone size: .
V gene: TRBV5-6
CDR3 protein: CASSRPAWTGSYGYTF
CDR3 DNA: TGTGCCAGCAGCCGCCCGGCTTGGACAGGAAGCTATGGCTACACCTTC